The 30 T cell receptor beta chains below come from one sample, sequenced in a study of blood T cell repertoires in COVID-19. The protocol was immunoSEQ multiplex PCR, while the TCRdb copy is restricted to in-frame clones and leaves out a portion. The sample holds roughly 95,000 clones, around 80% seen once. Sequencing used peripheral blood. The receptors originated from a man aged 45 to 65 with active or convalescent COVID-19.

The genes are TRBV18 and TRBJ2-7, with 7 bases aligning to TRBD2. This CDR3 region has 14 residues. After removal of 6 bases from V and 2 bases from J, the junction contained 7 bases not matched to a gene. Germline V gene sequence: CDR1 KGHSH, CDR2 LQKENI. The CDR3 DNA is TGTGCCAGCTCGATGGGCGGGGGTACCTACGAGCAGTACGTC. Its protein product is CASSMGGGTYEQYV.

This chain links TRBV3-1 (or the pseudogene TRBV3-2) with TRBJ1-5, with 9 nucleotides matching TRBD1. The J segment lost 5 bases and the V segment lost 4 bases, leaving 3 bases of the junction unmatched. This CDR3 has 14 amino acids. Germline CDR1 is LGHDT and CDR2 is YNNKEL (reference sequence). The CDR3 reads CASSLRQGDQPQHF. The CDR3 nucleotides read TGTGCCAGCAGCCTAAGACAGGGGGATCAGCCCCAGCATTTT.

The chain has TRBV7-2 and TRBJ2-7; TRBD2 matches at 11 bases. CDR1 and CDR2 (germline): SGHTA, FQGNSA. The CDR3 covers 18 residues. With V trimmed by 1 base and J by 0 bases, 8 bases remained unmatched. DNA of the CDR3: TGTGCCAGCAGCTTAGAGGCTAGCGGGGGGTTTTACTCCTACGAGCAGTACGTC. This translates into CASSLEASGGFYSYEQYV.

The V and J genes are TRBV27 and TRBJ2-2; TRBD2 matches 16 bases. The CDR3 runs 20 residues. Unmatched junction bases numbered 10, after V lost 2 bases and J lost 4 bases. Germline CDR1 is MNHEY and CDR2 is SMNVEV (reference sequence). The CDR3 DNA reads TGTGCCAGCAGTTTAGGGACTAGCGGGGGGGCCTCTGGTAGCACCGGGGAGCTGTTTTTT. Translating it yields CASSLGTSGGASGSTGELFF.

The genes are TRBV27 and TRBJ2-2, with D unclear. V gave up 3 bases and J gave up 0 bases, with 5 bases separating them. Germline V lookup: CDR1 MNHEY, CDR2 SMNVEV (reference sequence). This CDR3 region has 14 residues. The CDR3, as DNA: TGTGCCAGCAGTTTTACAGCGAACACCGGGGAGCTGTTTTTT. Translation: CASSFTANTGELFF.

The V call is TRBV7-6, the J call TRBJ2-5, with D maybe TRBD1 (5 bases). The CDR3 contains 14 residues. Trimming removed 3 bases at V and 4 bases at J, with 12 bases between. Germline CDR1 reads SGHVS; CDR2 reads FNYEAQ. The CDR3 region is CASSFAGQRETQYF. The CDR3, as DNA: TGTGCCAGCAGCTTCGCAGGGCAGCGAGAGACCCAGTACTTC. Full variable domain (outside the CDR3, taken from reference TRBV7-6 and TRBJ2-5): GAGVSQSPRYKVTKRGQDVALRCDPISGHVSLYWYRQALGQGPEFLTYFNYEAQQDKSGLPNDRFSAERPEGSISTLTIQRTEQRDSAMYRCASSFAGQRETQYFGPGTRLLVL.

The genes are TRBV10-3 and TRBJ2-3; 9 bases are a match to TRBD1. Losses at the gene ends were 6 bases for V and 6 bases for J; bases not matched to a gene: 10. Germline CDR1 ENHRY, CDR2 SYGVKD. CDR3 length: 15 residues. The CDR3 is CAIRDTGGSGDTQYF. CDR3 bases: TGTGCCATCAGGGACACAGGGGGCTCGGGCGATACGCAGTATTTT.

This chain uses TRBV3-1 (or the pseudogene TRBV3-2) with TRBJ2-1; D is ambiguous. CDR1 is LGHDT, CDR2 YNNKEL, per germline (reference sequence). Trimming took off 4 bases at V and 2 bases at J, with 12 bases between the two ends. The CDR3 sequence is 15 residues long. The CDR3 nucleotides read TGTGCCAGCAGCCTTTCCCGAGGAGCCTACAATGAGCAGTTCTTC. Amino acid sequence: CASSLSRGAYNEQFF.

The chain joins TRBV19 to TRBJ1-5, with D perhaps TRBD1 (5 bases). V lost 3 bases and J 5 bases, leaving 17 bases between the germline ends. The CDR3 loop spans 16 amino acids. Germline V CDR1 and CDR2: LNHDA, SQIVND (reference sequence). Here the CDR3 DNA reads TGTGCCAGTAGTATGTCAGGACAAGTGGGGTATCAGCCCCAGCATTTT. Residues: CASSMSGQVGYQPQHF.

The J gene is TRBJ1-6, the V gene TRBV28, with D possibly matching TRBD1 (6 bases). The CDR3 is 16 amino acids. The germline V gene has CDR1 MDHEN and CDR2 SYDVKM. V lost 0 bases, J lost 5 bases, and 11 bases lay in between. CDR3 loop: CASSLWGGQNNSPLHF. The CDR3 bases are TGTGCCAGCAGTTTATGGGGCGGACAGAATAATTCACCCCTCCACTTT.

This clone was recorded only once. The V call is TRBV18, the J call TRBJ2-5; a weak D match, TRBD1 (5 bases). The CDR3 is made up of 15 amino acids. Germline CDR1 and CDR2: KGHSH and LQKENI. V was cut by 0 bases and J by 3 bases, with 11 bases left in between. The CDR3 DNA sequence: TGTGCCAGCTCACCACCGATGGGGCCAAAAGAGACCCAGTACTTC. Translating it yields CASSPPMGPKETQYF.

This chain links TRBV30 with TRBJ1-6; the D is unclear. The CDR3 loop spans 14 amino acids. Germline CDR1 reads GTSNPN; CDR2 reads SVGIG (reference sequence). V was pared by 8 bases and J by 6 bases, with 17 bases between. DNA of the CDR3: TGTGCCAGAAGGATCGCAGGTCCTAATTCACCCCTCCACTTT. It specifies CARRIAGPNSPLHF.

The CDR3 reads CASSQQGSYGYTF. The CDR3 coding sequence is TGTGCCAGTAGCCAACAGGGTTCCTATGGCTACACCTTC. This rearrangement joins TRBV19 to TRBJ1-2; perhaps TRBD1 as D (6 bases). CDR1 is LNHDA, CDR2 SQIVND, per germline (reference sequence). With 6 bases removed from V and 4 bases from J, the gap between germline ends came to 12 bases. The CDR3 is 13 residues long.

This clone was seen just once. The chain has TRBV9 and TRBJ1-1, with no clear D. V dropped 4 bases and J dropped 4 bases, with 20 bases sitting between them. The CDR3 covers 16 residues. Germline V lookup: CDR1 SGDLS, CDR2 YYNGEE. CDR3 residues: CASSSHPFGVGTEAFF. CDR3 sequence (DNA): TGTGCCAGCAGCTCGCACCCCTTCGGGGTCGGCACTGAAGCTTTCTTT.

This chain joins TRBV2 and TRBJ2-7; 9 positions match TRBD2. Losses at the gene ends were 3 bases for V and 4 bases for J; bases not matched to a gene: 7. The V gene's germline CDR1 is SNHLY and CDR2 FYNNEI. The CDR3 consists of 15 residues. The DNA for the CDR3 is TGTGCCAGCAGTGACGCGCGGGGGGGCGGTTACGAGCAGTACGTC. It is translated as CASSDARGGGYEQYV.

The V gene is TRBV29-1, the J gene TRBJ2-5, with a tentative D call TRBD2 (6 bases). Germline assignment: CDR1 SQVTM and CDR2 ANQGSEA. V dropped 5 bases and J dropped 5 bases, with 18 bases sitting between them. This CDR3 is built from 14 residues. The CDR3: CSVSGGFVDETQYF. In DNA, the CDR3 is TGCAGCGTTTCAGGAGGGTTCGTGGACGAGACCCAGTACTTC.

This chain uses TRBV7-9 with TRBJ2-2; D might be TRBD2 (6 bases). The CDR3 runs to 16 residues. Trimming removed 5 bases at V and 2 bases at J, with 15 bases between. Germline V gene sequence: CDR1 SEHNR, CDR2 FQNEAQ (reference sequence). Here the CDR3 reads CASSPRRGENTGELFF. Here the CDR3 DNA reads TGTGCCAGCAGCCCCAGGAGGGGTGAAAACACCGGGGAGCTGTTTTTT. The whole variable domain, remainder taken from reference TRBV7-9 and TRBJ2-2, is DTGVSQNPRHKITKRGQNVTFRCDPISEHNRLYWYRQTLGQGPEFLTYFQNEAQLEKSRLLSDRFSAERPKGSFSTLEIQRTEQGDSAMYLCASSPRRGENTGELFFGEGSRLTVL.

CDR3 protein: CASSEWAIDAKNIQYF. The CDR3 DNA follows: TGTGCCAGCAGTGAATGGGCAATTGACGCCAAAAACATTCAGTACTTC. V is TRBV6-1 and J is TRBJ2-4; D is ambiguous. Trimming shortened V by 2 bases and J by 1 base, and 12 bases separated the two germline ends. CDR1 is MNHNS, CDR2 SASEGT, per germline. The CDR3 is 16 amino acids.

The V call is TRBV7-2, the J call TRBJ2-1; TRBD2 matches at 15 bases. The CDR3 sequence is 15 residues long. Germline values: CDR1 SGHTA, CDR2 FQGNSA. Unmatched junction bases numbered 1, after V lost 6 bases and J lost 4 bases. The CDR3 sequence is CASSGLAGGYNEQFF. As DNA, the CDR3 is TGTGCCAGCAGTGGACTAGCGGGGGGGTACAATGAGCAGTTCTTC.

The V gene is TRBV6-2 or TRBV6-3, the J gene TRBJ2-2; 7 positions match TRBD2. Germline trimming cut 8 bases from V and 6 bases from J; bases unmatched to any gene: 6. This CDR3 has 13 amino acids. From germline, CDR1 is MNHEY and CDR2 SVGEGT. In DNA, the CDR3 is TGTGCCAGCCGTTGGGGGGGGGCCGGGGAGCTGTTTTTT. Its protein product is CASRWGGAGELFF.

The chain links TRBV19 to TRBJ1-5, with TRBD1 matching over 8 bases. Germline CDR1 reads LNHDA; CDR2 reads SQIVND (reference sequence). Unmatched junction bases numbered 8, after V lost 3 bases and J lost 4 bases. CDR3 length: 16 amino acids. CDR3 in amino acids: CASSISDRGPNQPQHF. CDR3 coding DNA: TGTGCCAGTAGTATCTCCGACAGGGGCCCAAATCAGCCCCAGCATTTT. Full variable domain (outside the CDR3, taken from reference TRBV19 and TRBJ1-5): DGGITQSPKYLFRKEGQNVTLSCEQNLNHDAMYWYRQDPGQGLRLIYYSQIVNDFQKGDIAEGYSVSREKKESFPLTVTSAQKNPTAFYLCASSISDRGPNQPQHFGDGTRLSIL.

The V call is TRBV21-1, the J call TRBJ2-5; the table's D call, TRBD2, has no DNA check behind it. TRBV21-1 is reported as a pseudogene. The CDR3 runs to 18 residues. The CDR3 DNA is TGTGCCAGCAGAAACTTGGGGACTAAGGAGGGCAGGGAAGAGACCCAGTACTTC. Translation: CASRNLGTKEGREETQYF.

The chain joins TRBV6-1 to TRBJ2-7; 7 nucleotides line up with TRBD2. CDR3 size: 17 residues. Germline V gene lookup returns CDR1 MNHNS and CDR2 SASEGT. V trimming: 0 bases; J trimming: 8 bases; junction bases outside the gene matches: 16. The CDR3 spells CASSEALGGGPATKQYV. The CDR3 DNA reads TGTGCCAGCAGTGAAGCGCTGGGCGGGGGTCCCGCTACGAAGCAGTACGTC.

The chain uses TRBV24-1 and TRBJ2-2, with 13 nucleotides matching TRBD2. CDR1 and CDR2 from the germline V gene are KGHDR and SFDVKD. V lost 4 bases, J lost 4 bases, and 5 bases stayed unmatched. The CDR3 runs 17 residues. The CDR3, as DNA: TGTGCCACCAGTGACACCCGGACTAGCGGGGGCACCGGGGAGCTGTTTTTT. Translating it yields CATSDTRTSGGTGELFF.

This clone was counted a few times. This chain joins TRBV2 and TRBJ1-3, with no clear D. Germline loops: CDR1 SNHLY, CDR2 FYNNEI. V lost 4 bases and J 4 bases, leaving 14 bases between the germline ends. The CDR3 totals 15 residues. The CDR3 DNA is TGTGCCAGCAGTGCAGGCAACCCCCGGGGAAACACCATATATTTT. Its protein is CASSAGNPRGNTIYF.

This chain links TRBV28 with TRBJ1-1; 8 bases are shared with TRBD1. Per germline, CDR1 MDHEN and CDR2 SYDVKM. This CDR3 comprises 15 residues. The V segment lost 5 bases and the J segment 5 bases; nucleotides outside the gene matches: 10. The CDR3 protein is CASSPPDRVRTEAFF. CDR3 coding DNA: TGTGCCAGCAGTCCCCCGGACAGGGTAAGGACTGAAGCTTTCTTT.

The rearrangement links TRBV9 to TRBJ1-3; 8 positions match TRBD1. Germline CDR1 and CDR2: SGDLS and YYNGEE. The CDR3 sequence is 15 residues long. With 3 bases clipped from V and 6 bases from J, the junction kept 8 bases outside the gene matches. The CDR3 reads CASSGDQGAENTIYF. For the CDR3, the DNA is TGTGCCAGCAGCGGGGATCAGGGGGCTGAAAACACCATATATTTT.

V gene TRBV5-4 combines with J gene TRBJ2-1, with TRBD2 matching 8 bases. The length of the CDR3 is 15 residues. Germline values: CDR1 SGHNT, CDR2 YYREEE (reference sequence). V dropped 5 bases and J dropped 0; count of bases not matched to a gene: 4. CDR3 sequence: CASRLAGSSYNEQFF. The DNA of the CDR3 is TGTGCCAGCAGGTTAGCGGGGAGCTCCTACAATGAGCAGTTCTTC.

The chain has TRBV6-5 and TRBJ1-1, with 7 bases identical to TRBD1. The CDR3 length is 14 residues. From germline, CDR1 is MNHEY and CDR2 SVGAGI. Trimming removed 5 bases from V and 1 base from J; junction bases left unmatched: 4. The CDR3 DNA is TGTGCCAGCAGTCCGGACAGGTGGAACACTGAAGCTTTCTTT. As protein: CASSPDRWNTEAFF.

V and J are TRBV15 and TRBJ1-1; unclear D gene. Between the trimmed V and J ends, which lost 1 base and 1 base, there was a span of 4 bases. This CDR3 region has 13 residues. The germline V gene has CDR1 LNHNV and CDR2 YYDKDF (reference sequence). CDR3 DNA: TGTGCCACCAGCAGAGGGGCGAACACTGAAGCTTTCTTT. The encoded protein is CATSRGANTEAFF.